The next 3 T cell receptor beta chains were all read from a single sample in a study of shared clonotypes between healthy human individuals. Generated by immunoSEQ multiplex PCR, the TCRdb table keeps only in-frame clones and is missing some. The repertoire holds roughly 2.4 million clones, with under 97% as singletons. Sequenced input: naive CD4+ T cells sorted from blood. Indicated subset: CD45RA+ positively selected. The source of these receptors is a man aged 18 to 30 in good health.

The genes are TRBV6-5 and TRBJ2-1, with D perhaps TRBD2 (6 bases). The V end lost 0 bases, the J end lost 8 bases, and 14 bases lay between the germline ends. This CDR3 spans 15 amino acids. The V gene's germline CDR1 is MNHEY and CDR2 SVGAGI. CDR3 DNA sequence: TGTGCCAGCAGTTACTCGGGCGGGATCAGAGATGAGCAGTTCTTC. Translated, it gives CASSYSGGIRDEQFF.

The rearrangement links TRBV5-4 to TRBJ2-7; 7 bases agree with TRBD1. V shed 1 base, J shed 7 bases, and the junction held 8 bases outside the gene matches. The CDR3 consists of 14 residues. Germline V gene data show CDR1 as SGHNT and CDR2 as YYREEE (reference sequence). The CDR3, as DNA: TGTGCCAGCAGCTTGCAGACAGGGTCGGATGAGCAGTACTTC. Its translation is CASSLQTGSDEQYF.

The chain combines TRBV12-5 with TRBJ2-7, with TRBD1 matching over 8 bases. Germline CDR1 and CDR2: LGHNT and FRNRAP. There are 12 residues in the CDR3. Losses at the gene ends were 6 bases for V and 3 bases for J; bases not matched to a gene: 1. The CDR3: CASGDRVYEQYF. The CDR3, as DNA: TGTGCTAGTGGGGACAGGGTCTACGAGCAGTACTTC. Drawing the rest from reference TRBV12-5 and TRBJ2-7, the complete variable domain is DARVTQTPRHKVTEMGQEVTMRCQPILGHNTVFWYRQTMMQGLELLAYFRNRAPLDDSGMPKDRFSAEMPDATLATLKIQPSEPRDSAVYFCASGDRVYEQYFGPGTRLTVT.